This T cell receptor beta chain stems from a study of cytomegalovirus exposure and HLA in healthy donors. The PCR made use of 60 Vbeta and 13 Jbeta primers. Assay used: immunoSEQ multiplex PCR; TCRdb lists only in-frame clones, some missing. The sample carries some 170,000 clones, 60% to 80% recorded once. Trimming took 0 bases from V and 4 from J; bases not matched to a gene: 8. The CDR3 consists of 16 residues. Per the germline V gene, CDR1 is MNHEY and CDR2 is SVGAGI. This clone has just one count. What it recognizes is unknown. The study, taken as a whole, reports: Most TCR sequences were seen very rarely across donors, but some public TCRs occurred in many.

This chain connects TRBV6-5 to TRBJ1-2, with 7 bases fitting TRBD1. This TCR derives from a man aged 35-49 years in good health and CMV-seropositive. The specimen was PBMCs. CDR3 nucleotides: TGTGCCAGCAGTTACTCACCGGGACAGAGAGTCTATGGCTACACCTTC. The encoded protein is CASSYSPGQRVYGYTF.